The clone carrying this TCR beta chain appeared once. The antigen remains unidentified. The CDR3 covers 11 residues. In germline, CDR1 is MDHEN, CDR2 SYDVKM. V was cut by 6 bases and J by 10 bases, with 10 bases left in between. These data come from a study of T cells in narcolepsy. Background on the study: Healthy controls were enrolled alongside patients with narcolepsy type 1 or type 2. Study-wide findings and caveats: Healthy controls reportedly lacked the autoreactive clonotypes serially found in patients' blood.

Only in-frame clones appear in the TCRdb table, and some are missing; sequencing was by immunoSEQ multiplex PCR. The table records more than 30,000 clones, 80% to 85% of them present only once. The rearrangement uses TRBV28 and TRBJ1-5; D ambiguous. Sequenced input: memory (CD45RA-) CD4+ T cells from blood. This receptor was taken from a human donor in good health. The DNA of the CDR3 is TGTGCCAGCAGCGCTAGTGGACCCCAGCATTTT. The encoded protein is CASSASGPQHF.